This entry concerns a single T cell receptor beta chain. The data are from a study of blood T cells in healthy people across ages. A sample-barcoded 5' primer and a J-beta primer mix were used in a second PCR of about 6 to 12 cycles. TCRdb ran MiXCR on the 5' RACE reads and lists one entry per CDR3 protein. The data hold about 1.4 million distinct CDR3 sequences, with around 59% observed a single time. Germline CDR1 is LNHNV and CDR2 is YYDKDF (reference sequence). The CDR3 has 12 residues. Between the trimmed V and J ends, which lost 1 base and 11 bases, there was a span of 11 bases. The sequence derives from a man aged 18 to 35 in good health. The sample taken for sequencing was blood. The chain employs TRBV15 and TRBJ2-5, with D perhaps TRBD1 or TRBD2 (5 bases each). In DNA, the CDR3 is TGTGCCACCAGCAGAGGGGGCAGGGAGCAGTACTTC. Translating it yields CATSRGGREQYF.